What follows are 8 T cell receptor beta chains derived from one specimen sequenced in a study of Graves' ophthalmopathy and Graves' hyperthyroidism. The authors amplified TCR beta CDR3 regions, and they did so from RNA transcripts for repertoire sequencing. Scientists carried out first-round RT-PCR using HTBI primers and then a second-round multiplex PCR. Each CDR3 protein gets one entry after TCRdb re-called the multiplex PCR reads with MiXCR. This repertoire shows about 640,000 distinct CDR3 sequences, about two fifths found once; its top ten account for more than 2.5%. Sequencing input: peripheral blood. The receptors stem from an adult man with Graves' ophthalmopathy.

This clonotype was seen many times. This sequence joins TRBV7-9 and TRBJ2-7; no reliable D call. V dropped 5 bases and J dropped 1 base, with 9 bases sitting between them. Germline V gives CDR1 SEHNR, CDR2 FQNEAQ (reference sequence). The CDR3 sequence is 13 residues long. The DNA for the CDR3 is TGTGCCAGCAGCCCATCTGGGTCCTACGAGCAGTACTTC. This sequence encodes CASSPSGSYEQYF.

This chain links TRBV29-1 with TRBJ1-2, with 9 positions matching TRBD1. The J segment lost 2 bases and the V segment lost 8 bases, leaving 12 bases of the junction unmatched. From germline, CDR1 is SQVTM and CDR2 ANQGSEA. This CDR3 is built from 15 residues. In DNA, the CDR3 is TGCAGCCAACAACCCCGGGACAGGGAGAACTATGGCTACACCTTC. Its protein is CSQQPRDRENYGYTF.

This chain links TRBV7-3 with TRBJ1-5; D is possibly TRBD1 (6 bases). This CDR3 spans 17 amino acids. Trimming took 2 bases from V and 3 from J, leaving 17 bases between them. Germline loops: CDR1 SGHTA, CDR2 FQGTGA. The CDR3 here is CASSLVPGANNNQPQHF. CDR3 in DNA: TGTGCCAGCAGCTTAGTGCCAGGGGCTAACAACAATCAGCCCCAGCATTTT.

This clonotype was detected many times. CDR3 residues: CATSRRGTGAEGYTF. In DNA, the CDR3 is TGTGCCACCAGCAGGCGAGGGACAGGGGCGGAAGGCTACACCTTC. The chain links TRBV15 to TRBJ1-2; the match to TRBD1 covers 10 bases. CDR3 length equals 15 residues. Germline-derived CDR1 and CDR2 are LNHNV and YYDKDF (reference sequence). Unmatched junction bases numbered 9, after V lost 3 bases and J lost 8 bases.

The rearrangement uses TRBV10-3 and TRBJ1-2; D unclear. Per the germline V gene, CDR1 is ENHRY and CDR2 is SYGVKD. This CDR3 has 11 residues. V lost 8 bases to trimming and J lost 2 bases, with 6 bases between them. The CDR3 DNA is TGTGCCATCGGCGTCAACTATGGCTACACCTTC. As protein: CAIGVNYGYTF.

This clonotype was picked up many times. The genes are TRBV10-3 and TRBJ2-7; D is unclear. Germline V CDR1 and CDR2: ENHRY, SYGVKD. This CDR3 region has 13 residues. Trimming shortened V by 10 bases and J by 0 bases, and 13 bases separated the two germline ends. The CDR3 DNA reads TGTGCCACTTGGCTGGACGGCTCCTACGAGCAGTACTTC. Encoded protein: CATWLDGSYEQYF.

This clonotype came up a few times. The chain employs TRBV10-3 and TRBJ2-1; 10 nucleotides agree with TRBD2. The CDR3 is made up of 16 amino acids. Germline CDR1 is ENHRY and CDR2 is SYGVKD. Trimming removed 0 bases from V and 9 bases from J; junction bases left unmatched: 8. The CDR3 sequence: CAISESSGRARIEQFF. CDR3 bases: TGTGCCATCAGTGAGTCAAGCGGGAGGGCCAGGATTGAGCAGTTCTTC.

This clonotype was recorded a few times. Here the CDR3 DNA reads TGTGCCAGCAGTTACGGCAGCTATAATTCACCCCTCCACTTT. This translates into CASSYGSYNSPLHF. This chain links TRBV6-5 with TRBJ1-6; D is unresolved. This CDR3 contains 14 residues. Germline loops: CDR1 MNHEY, CDR2 SVGAGI. With 2 bases removed from V and 3 bases from J, the gap between germline ends came to 5 bases.